The entry below gives a single T cell receptor beta chain sequence along with its context. What it recognizes is unknown. This record belongs to a study of cytomegalovirus exposure and HLA in healthy donors. Across the study: Caucasian-associated ancestry cluster membership applied to approximately 81% of approximately 400 genotyped donors.

PCR employed 60 Vbeta and 13 Jbeta primers. Generated by immunoSEQ multiplex PCR, the TCRdb table keeps only in-frame clones and is missing some. The sample carries around 68,000 clones, 65% to 70% recorded once. The study's findings and limits: A later analysis showed HLA-associated TCR beta chains outstripping equally common others in clonal expansion. Most CMV-associated TCR beta chains were later found to appear HLA-restricted.

The clonotype was recovered from a woman aged 30 to 39 in good health and CMV-seronegative. The sequenced sample consisted of PBMCs.

The CDR3 loop reads CASRGAPNTEAFF. CDR3 DNA: TGTGCCAGTAGGGGAGCCCCGAACACTGAAGCTTTCTTT. The chain uses TRBV19 and TRBJ1-1; no clear D gene. The CDR3 totals 13 residues. V lost 6 bases to trimming and J lost 1 base, with 9 bases between them. Germline CDR1 and CDR2: LNHDA and SQIVND (reference sequence).